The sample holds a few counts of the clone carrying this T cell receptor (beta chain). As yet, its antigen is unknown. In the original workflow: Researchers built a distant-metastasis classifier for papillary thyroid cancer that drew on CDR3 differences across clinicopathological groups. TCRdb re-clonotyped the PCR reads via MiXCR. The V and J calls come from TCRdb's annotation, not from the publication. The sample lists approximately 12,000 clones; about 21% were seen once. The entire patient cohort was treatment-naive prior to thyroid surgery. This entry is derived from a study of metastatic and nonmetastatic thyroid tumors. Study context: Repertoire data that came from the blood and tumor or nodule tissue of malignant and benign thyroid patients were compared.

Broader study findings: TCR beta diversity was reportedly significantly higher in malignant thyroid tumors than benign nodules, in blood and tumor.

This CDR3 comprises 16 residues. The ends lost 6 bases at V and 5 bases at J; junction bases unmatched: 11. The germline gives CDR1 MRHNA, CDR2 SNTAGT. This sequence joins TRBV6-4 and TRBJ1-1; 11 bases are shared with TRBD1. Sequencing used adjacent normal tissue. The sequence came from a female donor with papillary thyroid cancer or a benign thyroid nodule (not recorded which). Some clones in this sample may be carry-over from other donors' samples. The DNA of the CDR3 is TGTGCCAGCAGGGGTTGGGACAGGGGGGCAAATACTGAAGCTTTCTTT. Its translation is CASRGWDRGANTEAFF.